A single sample gave rise to the 21 T cell receptor beta chains below, sequenced in a study of shared clonotypes between healthy human individuals. CD45RO-negative, CCR7-selected cells formed the naive CD8 fraction, which excluded terminally differentiated effector memory CD45RA+ cells. The data were produced by immunoSEQ multiplex PCR, yet TCRdb's version contains in-frame clones alone and is incomplete. Of around 2,000,000 clones listed, about 95% are singletons. Input material: naive CD8+ T cells sorted from blood. Source of these receptors: a man between 18 and 29 years old in good health.

This rearrangement joins TRBV7-9 to TRBJ2-3; D may be TRBD2 (5 bases). The CDR3 length is 16 residues. Deletions cut 5 bases from V and 0 bases from J, with 15 bases between. Per the germline V gene, CDR1 is SEHNR and CDR2 is FQNEAQ (reference sequence). Here the CDR3 DNA reads TGTGCCAGCAGCCTCCACGACACGGGGAGCACAGATACGCAGTATTTT. It is translated as CASSLHDTGSTDTQYF.

The chain carries TRBV27 and TRBJ2-3, with TRBD2 matching 10 bases. Unmatched junction bases numbered 8, after V lost 4 bases and J lost 4 bases. The CDR3 is 16 residues long. Germline V gene sequence: CDR1 MNHEY, CDR2 SMNVEV (reference sequence). In DNA form, the CDR3 reads TGTGCCAGCAGTTCCCCGACTAGCGGGTACTCAGATACGCAGTATTTT. This translates into CASSSPTSGYSDTQYF.

A word on this clone: Distinct nucleotide sequences in the sample also encode this CDR3. V gene TRBV6-5 combines with J gene TRBJ1-2; the D gene is possibly TRBD1 (5 bases). Per the germline V gene, CDR1 is MNHEY and CDR2 is SVGAGI. V lost 0 bases and J lost 6, with 5 bases in between. The CDR3 contains 12 residues. In DNA, the CDR3 is TGTGCCAGCAGTTACTCAGGGGATGGCTACACCTTC. It specifies CASSYSGDGYTF.

The J gene is TRBJ1-2, the V gene TRBV7-9; 8 bases agree with TRBD1. The germline gives CDR1 SEHNR, CDR2 FQNEAQ (reference sequence). This CDR3 region has 17 residues. The junction had 16 bases not matched to a gene; V was cut back by 4 bases and J by 6 bases. CDR3 nucleotides: TGTGCCAGCAGCTCCCCTTCAATCGTAGGACAGGGAAATGGCTACACCTTC. Translating it yields CASSSPSIVGQGNGYTF.

V and J are TRBV7-2 and TRBJ2-7; the match to TRBD2 covers 8 bases. The CDR3 totals 16 residues. CDR1 is SGHTA and CDR2 is FQGNSA in the germline V gene. V lost 1 base and J lost 6; bases outside the gene matches: 11. CDR3 in amino acids: CASSLEWREDSGEQYF. CDR3 bases: TGTGCCAGCAGCTTAGAATGGCGGGAGGATTCTGGCGAGCAGTACTTC.

J is TRBJ1-2 and V is TRBV6-5; no clear D. Germline loops: CDR1 MNHEY, CDR2 SVGAGI. Trimming shortened V by 7 bases and J by 5 bases, and 11 bases separated the two germline ends. This CDR3 spans 12 amino acids. The CDR3 DNA reads TGTGCCAGCACTGAGAAGGCTTATGGCTACACCTTC. Residues: CASTEKAYGYTF.

The genes are TRBV6-5 and TRBJ2-1; D is undetermined. V lost 5 bases to trimming and J lost 10 bases, with 21 bases between them. The CDR3 has 15 residues. Germline loops: CDR1 MNHEY, CDR2 SVGAGI. The CDR3 DNA is TGTGCCAGCAGTCCCCTCACTGCCGTAGAGAGAGAGCAGTTCTTC. Encoded protein: CASSPLTAVEREQFF.

This chain joins TRBV25-1 and TRBJ2-5; 7 nucleotides align to TRBD1. This CDR3 region has 18 residues. The V segment lost 2 bases and the J segment 4 bases; nucleotides outside the gene matches: 16. CDR1 is MGHDK, CDR2 SYGVNS, per germline. In DNA, the CDR3 is TGTGCCAGCAGTGAACCCATTGATGATCACAGGGGTGTAGAGACCCAGTACTTC. It is translated as CASSEPIDDHRGVETQYF.

V gene TRBV6-5 combines with J gene TRBJ2-5; D perhaps matches TRBD1 (6 bases). Germline assignment: CDR1 MNHEY and CDR2 SVGAGI. V lost 0 bases and J 4 bases, leaving 15 bases between the germline ends. CDR3 size: 16 residues. This chain's CDR3 is CASSYSGQEELETQYF. The CDR3 DNA sequence: TGTGCCAGCAGTTACTCGGGACAAGAAGAGCTAGAGACCCAGTACTTC.

This clone was seen only once. The rearrangement uses TRBV27 and TRBJ1-2; 7 nucleotides align to TRBD1. The V segment lost 6 bases and the J segment 2 bases; nucleotides outside the gene matches: 6. The V gene's germline CDR1 is MNHEY and CDR2 SMNVEV (reference sequence). The CDR3 runs to 14 residues. The CDR3 reads CASRVTGVNYGYTF. The DNA of the CDR3 is TGTGCCAGCAGGGTTACAGGGGTGAACTATGGCTACACCTTC.

The V call is TRBV10-3, the J call TRBJ1-1, with 7 nucleotides matching TRBD1. After removal of 2 bases from V and 8 bases from J, the junction contained 8 bases not matched to a gene. The CDR3 consists of 14 residues. Germline loops: CDR1 ENHRY, CDR2 SYGVKD. CDR3 protein: CAISEAGTAEEAFF. The CDR3 DNA follows: TGTGCCATCAGTGAGGCGGGGACAGCCGAAGAAGCTTTCTTT.

This rearrangement joins TRBV5-6 to TRBJ2-1; D is unclear. The CDR3 is 13 residues long. Per germline, CDR1 SGHDT and CDR2 YYEEEE. The V end was cut by 2 bases, the J end by 4 bases, with 7 bases between. The DNA for the CDR3 is TGTGCCAGCAGCTTACGGAGTTACAATGAGCAGTTCTTC. Amino acids: CASSLRSYNEQFF.

This chain joins TRBV28 and TRBJ2-1; 8 bases line up with TRBD1. This CDR3 comprises 14 residues. CDR1 and CDR2 from the germline V gene are MDHEN and SYDVKM. Trimming removed 4 bases from V and 5 bases from J; junction bases left unmatched: 4. The CDR3 DNA reads TGTGCCAGCAGTTCCCCGGACAGGGACAATGAGCAGTTCTTC. Its protein product is CASSSPDRDNEQFF.

This chain uses TRBV27 with TRBJ2-7; TRBD2 might be the D (5 bases). This CDR3 comprises 14 residues. Germline CDR1 reads MNHEY; CDR2 reads SMNVEV (reference sequence). V was cut by 2 bases and J by 2 bases, with 10 bases left in between. CDR3 loop: CASSLVPSPYEQYF. The CDR3 DNA reads TGTGCCAGCAGTTTAGTCCCTAGCCCCTACGAGCAGTACTTC.

This rearrangement joins TRBV11-2 to TRBJ2-1, with 8 bases identical to TRBD2. Trimming removed 2 bases from V and 8 bases from J; junction bases left unmatched: 11. The CDR3 is 16 residues long. Germline values: CDR1 SGHAT, CDR2 FQNNGV. CDR3 residues: CASSLHSGAPRDEQFF. CDR3 in DNA: TGTGCCAGCAGCTTACATAGCGGGGCCCCACGGGATGAGCAGTTCTTC.

In DNA form, the CDR3 reads TGTGCCAGCAGCTTAGCCGTGGGAGGGGGCAATGAGCAGTTCTTC. Translation: CASSLAVGGGNEQFF. The chain uses TRBV7-2 and TRBJ2-1; tentatively, D is TRBD2 (7 bases). Germline V CDR1 and CDR2: SGHTA, FQGNSA. CDR3 length equals 15 residues. Trimming removed 0 bases at V and 6 bases at J, with 12 bases between.

This chain joins TRBV4-1 and TRBJ1-2; D is ambiguous. This CDR3 has 19 amino acids. Germline V lookup: CDR1 MGHRA, CDR2 YSYEKL. V dropped 0 bases and J dropped 0 bases, with 20 bases sitting between them. CDR3 DNA: TGCGCCAGCAGCCAAGATATCCCCGAGGGCGAGCACTCTAACTATGGCTACACCTTC. Translated, it gives CASSQDIPEGEHSNYGYTF.

This chain links TRBV7-6 with TRBJ2-1, with 9 bases fitting TRBD1. V shed 1 base, J shed 3 bases, and the junction held 1 base outside the gene matches. The CDR3 covers 15 residues. The germline V gene has CDR1 SGHVS and CDR2 FNYEAQ. The CDR3 loop is CASSLGQGGYNEQFF. Written as DNA, the CDR3 is TGTGCCAGCAGCTTAGGACAGGGGGGCTACAATGAGCAGTTCTTC.

The chain recombines TRBV7-9 with TRBJ2-7, with 8 bases identical to TRBD1. From germline, CDR1 is SEHNR and CDR2 FQNEAQ (reference sequence). This CDR3 has 16 residues. The V gene end was trimmed by 3 bases and the J gene end by 4 bases; junction bases not matched to a gene: 11. Here the CDR3 reads CASSFVGGRGHYEQYF. In DNA form, the CDR3 reads TGTGCCAGCAGCTTTGTAGGGGGCAGGGGGCATTACGAGCAGTACTTC.

This chain joins TRBV5-6 and TRBJ1-5, with TRBD1 matching 9 bases. The CDR3 is 16 amino acids. V was pared by 2 bases and J by 6 bases, with 9 bases of the junction left unmatched. Per germline, CDR1 SGHDT and CDR2 YYEEEE. CDR3 sequence: CASSLNRGPRGQPQHF. The CDR3, as DNA: TGTGCCAGCAGCTTAAACAGGGGGCCTCGCGGTCAGCCCCAGCATTTT.

J is TRBJ1-1 and V is TRBV27; tentative D call: TRBD1 (6 bases). Germline CDR1 MNHEY, CDR2 SMNVEV (reference sequence). There are 14 residues in the CDR3. V was trimmed by 6 bases and J by 3 bases, leaving 14 bases between them. The CDR3 DNA reads TGTGCCAGCAGAACCCTGGACAGTTACACTGAAGCTTTCTTT. Translating gives CASRTLDSYTEAFF.